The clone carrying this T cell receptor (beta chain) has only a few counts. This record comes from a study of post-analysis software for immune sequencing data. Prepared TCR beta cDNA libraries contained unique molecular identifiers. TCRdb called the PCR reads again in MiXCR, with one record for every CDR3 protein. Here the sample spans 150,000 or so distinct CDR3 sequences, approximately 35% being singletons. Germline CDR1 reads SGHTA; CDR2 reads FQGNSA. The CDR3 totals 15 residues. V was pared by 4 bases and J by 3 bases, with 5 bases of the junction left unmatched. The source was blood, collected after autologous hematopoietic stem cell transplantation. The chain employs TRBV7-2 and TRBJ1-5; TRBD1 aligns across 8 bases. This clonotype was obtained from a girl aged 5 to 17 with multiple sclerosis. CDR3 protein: CASSSSTGANQPQHF. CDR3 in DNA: TGTGCCAGCAGCTCATCGACAGGGGCCAATCAGCCCCAGCATTTT. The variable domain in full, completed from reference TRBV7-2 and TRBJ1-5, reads GAGVSQSPSNKVTEKGKDVELRCDPISGHTALYWYRQSLGQGLEFLIYFQGNSAPDKSGLPSDRFSAERTGGSVSTLTIQRTQQEDSAVYLCASSSSTGANQPQHFGDGTRLSIL.